The 28 T cell receptor beta chains in this list originate from one sample, sequenced in a study of blood T cell repertoires in COVID-19. Profiling relied on immunoSEQ multiplex PCR, and the TCRdb table lists in-frame clones only, not all of them. The sample has 150,000 to 200,000 clones; 75% to 90% are singletons. Material for sequencing was peripheral blood. These receptors all come from a man between 65 and 85 years old with active or convalescent COVID-19.

The gene calls are TRBV28 and TRBJ1-1; D may be TRBD1 (6 bases). The CDR3 spans 12 residues. V gave up 3 bases and J gave up 7 bases, with 9 bases separating them. Per the germline V gene, CDR1 is MDHEN and CDR2 is SYDVKM. CDR3 sequence reads: CASSFRGGEAFF. The CDR3 DNA is TGTGCCAGCAGTTTCAGAGGGGGTGAAGCTTTCTTT.

The chain joins TRBV28 to TRBJ2-3; TRBD2 agrees at 12 bases. V was clipped by 4 bases and J by 1 base; unmatched bases: 6. This CDR3 is 17 amino acids long. Germline CDR1 and CDR2: MDHEN and SYDVKM. CDR3 coding DNA: TGTGCCAGCAGTTCCGGAGGACTAGCGGGGCGCACAGATACGCAGTATTTT. This codes for CASSSGGLAGRTDTQYF.

V and J are TRBV11-2 and TRBJ1-3; 10 nucleotides align to TRBD1. Germline loops: CDR1 SGHAT, CDR2 FQNNGV. The V and J ends lost 5 bases and 2 bases, in that order; junction bases with no gene match: 3. This CDR3 has 15 residues. Here the CDR3 DNA reads TGTGCCAGCAGCCGACAGGGGGCAACTGGAAACACCATATATTTT. As protein: CASSRQGATGNTIYF.

On this clone itself: Other nucleotide sequences in the sample specify the same CDR3. The chain couples TRBV29-1 to TRBJ1-1, with D unclear. There are 13 residues in the CDR3. Deletions cut 0 bases from V and 1 base from J, with 6 bases between. Looked up from germline, CDR1 is SQVTM and CDR2 is ANQGSEA. The CDR3 protein is CSVEDRRNTEAFF. The CDR3 DNA follows: TGCAGCGTTGAAGATCGGAGGAACACTGAAGCTTTCTTT.

The gene calls are TRBV19 and TRBJ2-6, with 9 bases matching TRBD1. Germline-derived CDR1 and CDR2 are LNHDA and SQIVND (reference sequence). The junction had 0 bases not matched to a gene; V was cut back by 6 bases and J by 3 bases. CDR3 size: 14 residues. The CDR3 protein is CASRDRGGANVLTF. CDR3 DNA sequence: TGTGCCAGTAGGGACAGGGGTGGGGCCAACGTCCTGACTTTC.

The genes are TRBV12-3 or TRBV12-4 and TRBJ2-5, with a weak D call TRBD2 (5 bases). This CDR3 region has 13 residues. Trimming took off 8 bases at V and 6 bases at J, with 16 bases between the two ends. The CDR3 coding sequence is TGTGCCAGCGGACTTGGGGAGCGGAAGACCCAGTACTTC. Protein sequence: CASGLGERKTQYF.

The chain links TRBV13 to TRBJ2-1; TRBD2 is a possible D gene (6 bases). The germline V and J ends were trimmed by 4 bases and 12 bases, with 25 bases remaining between them. The CDR3 sequence is 16 residues long. The germline V gene has CDR1 PRHDT and CDR2 FYEKMQ (reference sequence). CDR3 bases: TGTGCCAGCAGCTCCCCACGGGGGAGGAACGGGGCAGTGCAGTTCTTC. Its translation is CASSSPRGRNGAVQFF.

This clone was observed once. V gene TRBV5-4 combines with J gene TRBJ2-7; TRBD1 agrees at 8 bases. V gave up 4 bases and J gave up 2 bases; unmatched junction bases: 5. The CDR3 spans 14 residues. Germline CDR1 and CDR2: SGHNT and YYREEE (reference sequence). The CDR3 spells CASSPRDRPYEQYF. CDR3 nucleotide sequence: TGTGCCAGCAGCCCCCGGGACAGGCCCTACGAGCAGTACTTC. Full variable domain (outside the CDR3, taken from reference TRBV5-4 and TRBJ2-7): ETGVTQSPTHLIKTRGQQVTLRCSSQSGHNTVSWYQQALGQGPQFIFQYYREEENGRGNFPPRFSGLQFPNYSSELNVNALELDDSALYLCASSPRDRPYEQYFGPGTRLTVT.

As regards this clone: Other nucleotide sequences in the sample specify the same CDR3. The chain employs TRBV6-5 and TRBJ2-3; tentatively, D is TRBD2 (5 bases). Per germline, CDR1 MNHEY and CDR2 SVGAGI. Trimming stripped 5 bases from V and 0 bases from J, with 12 bases between. The CDR3 consists of 15 residues. CDR3 protein: CASSPSGASTDTQYF. Here the CDR3 DNA reads TGTGCCAGCAGTCCGAGCGGCGCCAGCACAGATACGCAGTATTTT.

The rearrangement uses TRBV23-1 and TRBJ2-7; tentative D call: TRBD1 (5 bases). TRBV23-1 is treated as an ORF (open reading frame) with a function not yet certain. The CDR3 is 15 amino acids. Trimming took 0 bases from V and 5 from J, leaving 14 bases between them. This CDR3 is CASSQSKGRAHEQYF. CDR3 bases: TGCGCCAGCAGTCAATCGAAGGGCAGGGCGCACGAGCAGTACTTC.

The chain couples TRBV10-3 to TRBJ2-7; 9 bases align to TRBD1. The V gene's germline CDR1 is ENHRY and CDR2 SYGVKD. This CDR3 is 16 amino acids long. With V trimmed by 5 bases and J by 2 bases, 10 bases remained unmatched. CDR3 in amino acids: CAISPATGGRPYEQYF. The CDR3 DNA sequence: TGTGCCATCAGTCCAGCGACAGGGGGGCGCCCCTACGAGCAGTACTTC.

The genes are TRBV4-2 and TRBJ1-4; no reliable D call. The germline CDR1 and CDR2 sequences are LGHNA and YNFKEQ. The germline V and J ends were trimmed by 4 bases and 0 bases, with 27 bases remaining between them. This CDR3 region has 21 residues. In DNA form, the CDR3 reads TGTGCCAGCAGCCTACCGCCCCGAGGGATCCGGTCTGGGGCAACTAATGAAAAACTGTTTTTT. The encoded protein is CASSLPPRGIRSGATNEKLFF.

The rearrangement joins TRBV27 to TRBJ1-1, with D perhaps TRBD1 (6 bases). The V and J ends lost 1 base and 1 base respectively, with 10 bases between them. This CDR3 contains 15 residues. The germline V gene encodes CDR1 MNHEY and CDR2 SMNVEV (reference sequence). The CDR3 sequence: CASSLFRGRNTEAFF. In DNA form, the CDR3 reads TGTGCCAGCAGTTTATTCAGGGGTCGGAACACTGAAGCTTTCTTT.

This clone was detected a few times. The chain couples TRBV3-1 (or the pseudogene TRBV3-2) to TRBJ2-5; tentatively, D is TRBD1 (6 bases). The CDR3 length is 14 residues. Deletions cut 2 bases from V and 6 bases from J, with 13 bases between. Germline CDR1 reads LGHDT; CDR2 reads YNNKEL (reference sequence). The CDR3 bases are TGTGCCAGCAGCCAATTAACAGGGCCGAAGACCCAGTACTTC. Protein product: CASSQLTGPKTQYF.

This chain connects TRBV27 to TRBJ2-1, with 10 bases lining up with TRBD2. Germline values: CDR1 MNHEY, CDR2 SMNVEV (reference sequence). CDR3 length: 15 amino acids. The trim removed 3 bases at V and 5 bases at J, leaving 4 bases unmatched. The CDR3 region is CASSLWLAGDNEQFF. The DNA for the CDR3 is TGTGCCAGCAGTTTGTGGCTAGCGGGAGACAATGAGCAGTTCTTC.

Note on this clone: Other DNA sequences within the sample encode an identical CDR3. This chain links TRBV18 with TRBJ2-5; a possible D gene is TRBD2 (5 bases). From germline, CDR1 is KGHSH and CDR2 LQKENI. The V end lost 3 bases, the J end lost 5 bases, and 7 bases lay between the germline ends. The CDR3 is made up of 12 amino acids. The CDR3 loop reads CASSPGGETQYF. DNA of the CDR3: TGTGCCAGCTCACCGGGCGGGGAGACCCAGTACTTC.

This chain links TRBV10-3 with TRBJ2-7; TRBD2 matches 9 bases. V trimming: 0 bases; J trimming: 6 bases; junction bases outside the gene matches: 18. Germline CDR1 ENHRY, CDR2 SYGVKD. The CDR3 consists of 19 residues. CDR3 residues: CAISESVGGMGSGSPEQYF. The CDR3 region has the DNA TGTGCCATCAGTGAGTCTGTCGGGGGAATGGGTAGCGGGAGTCCCGAGCAGTACTTC.

This clone was found once. The gene calls are TRBV19 and TRBJ1-5; TRBD1 matches 8 bases. The CDR3 is 14 amino acids. Germline V CDR1 and CDR2: LNHDA, SQIVND (reference sequence). Trimming cost V 1 base and J 9 bases; bases outside gene matches: 5. CDR3 protein: CASSIGQGYGPQHF. DNA of the CDR3: TGTGCCAGTAGTATAGGACAGGGGTACGGGCCCCAGCATTTT.

The rearrangement joins TRBV5-1 to TRBJ2-7; possible D gene TRBD1, 6 bases. Between the trimmed V and J ends, which lost 0 bases and 3 bases, there was a span of 10 bases. Germline V gene data show CDR1 as SGHRS and CDR2 as YFSETQ. The CDR3 has 14 residues. CDR3: CASSLGQEYYEQYF. The CDR3 coding sequence is TGCGCCAGCAGCTTGGGACAGGAGTACTACGAGCAGTACTTC.

The chain carries TRBV28 and TRBJ1-2; tentative D call: TRBD1 (5 bases). CDR3 size: 16 residues. Germline CDR1 MDHEN, CDR2 SYDVKM. Trimming took off 1 base at V and 2 bases at J, with 14 bases between the two ends. The CDR3 region is CASSLYRQGYNYGYTF. CDR3 bases: TGTGCCAGCAGTTTATATCGCCAGGGTTACAACTATGGCTACACCTTC.

The CDR3 region is CASSPPGQYVEQFF. The CDR3 nucleotides are TGTGCCAGCTCACCACCGGGACAGTATGTTGAGCAGTTCTTC. J is TRBJ2-1 and V is TRBV18; 7 positions match TRBD1. Germline CDR1 KGHSH, CDR2 LQKENI. CDR3 length: 14 residues. With 0 bases clipped from V and 9 bases from J, the junction kept 5 bases outside the gene matches. The full variable domain, with the rest looked up from reference TRBV18 and TRBJ2-1, is NAGVMQNPRHLVRRRGQEARLRCSPMKGHSHVYWYRQLPEEGLKFMVYLQKENIIDESGMPKERFSAEFPKEGPSILRIQQVVRGDSAAYFCASSPPGQYVEQFFGPGTRLTVL.

The chain has TRBV19 and TRBJ2-2; D is undetermined. V gave up 6 bases and J gave up 4 bases, with 6 bases separating them. CDR3 size: 12 residues. The germline gives CDR1 LNHDA, CDR2 SQIVND (reference sequence). CDR3 sequence: CASSQRTGELFF. CDR3 sequence (DNA): TGTGCCAGTAGCCAGCGCACCGGGGAGCTGTTTTTT. Full variable domain (rest looked up from reference TRBV19 and TRBJ2-2): DGGITQSPKYLFRKEGQNVTLSCEQNLNHDAMYWYRQDPGQGLRLIYYSQIVNDFQKGDIAEGYSVSREKKESFPLTVTSAQKNPTAFYLCASSQRTGELFFGEGSRLTVL.

The V gene is TRBV5-5, the J gene TRBJ1-2, with a weak D call TRBD1 (5 bases). Germline CDR1 is SGHKS and CDR2 is YYEKEE (reference sequence). Trimming left V 0 bases short and J 0 bases short, with 12 bases between. This CDR3 spans 16 amino acids. CDR3 nucleotides: TGTGCCAGCAGCTTGGCCGCGGACAAGACTAACTATGGCTACACCTTC. Residues: CASSLAADKTNYGYTF. Full variable domain (outside the CDR3, taken from reference TRBV5-5 and TRBJ1-2): DAGVTQSPTHLIKTRGQQVTLRCSPISGHKSVSWYQQVLGQGPQFIFQYYEKEERGRGNFPDRFSARQFPNYSSELNVNALLLGDSALYLCASSLAADKTNYGYTFGSGTRLTVV.

The V call is TRBV5-6, the J call TRBJ2-7; weak D call: TRBD1 (5 bases). In germline, CDR1 is SGHDT, CDR2 YYEEEE. V was shortened by 7 bases and J by 3 bases, with 17 bases between the two germline ends. The CDR3 runs to 14 residues. Here the CDR3 reads CASARVGQNYEQYF. The DNA of the CDR3 is TGTGCCAGCGCCAGGGTAGGTCAGAACTACGAGCAGTACTTC.

The chain couples TRBV28 to TRBJ1-2, with no clear D. This CDR3 region has 13 residues. V lost 5 bases to trimming and J lost 2 bases, with 9 bases between them. Germline V gives CDR1 MDHEN, CDR2 SYDVKM. The CDR3 sequence: CASSPQVNYGYTF. CDR3 coding DNA: TGTGCCAGCAGTCCCCAGGTGAACTATGGCTACACCTTC.

The chain joins TRBV5-6 to TRBJ1-4; 8 bases fit TRBD1. The CDR3 sequence is 15 residues long. CDR1 is SGHDT, CDR2 YYEEEE, per germline. After removal of 1 base from V and 6 bases from J, the junction contained 5 bases not matched to a gene. CDR3 amino acids: CASSLFAGGDEKLFF. CDR3 in DNA: TGTGCCAGCAGCTTGTTCGCAGGGGGCGATGAAAAACTGTTTTTT.

The J gene is TRBJ1-1, the V gene TRBV19, with D unclear. The V gene lost 5 bases and the J gene lost 6 bases, with 19 bases spanning the gap. Germline V gene lookup returns CDR1 LNHDA and CDR2 SQIVND (reference sequence). The CDR3 consists of 15 residues. The CDR3 here is CASSAPWGGSPEAFF. The CDR3 region has the DNA TGTGCCAGTAGTGCTCCATGGGGAGGGTCCCCTGAAGCTTTCTTT.

This clone was detected only once. V and J are TRBV7-2 and TRBJ1-2; D gene ambiguous. Germline loops: CDR1 SGHTA, CDR2 FQGNSA. Deletions cut 1 base from V and 4 bases from J, with 10 bases between. The CDR3 contains 14 residues. The CDR3 spells CASSLGTESYGYTF. CDR3 DNA sequence: TGTGCCAGCAGCTTAGGAACGGAGTCCTATGGCTACACCTTC.